The present T cell receptor (beta chain) was sequenced within a study of blood T cell repertoires in COVID-19. For the study at large: Donors in the United States, Italy and Spain gave samples during acute or convalescent COVID-19.

Repertoires were generated with immunoSEQ multiplex PCR, while TCRdb's copy carries only in-frame clones and drops some. The repertoire includes 85,000 to 120,000 clones, approximately 86% of them detected once, and about 5.7% sits in the top ten. Patients of the Seattle cohort, enrolled during active infection, were followed longitudinally. Deletions cut 0 bases from V and 0 bases from J, with 9 bases between. This CDR3 is 16 amino acids long. Germline V gene lookup returns CDR1 KGHSH and CDR2 LQKENI. Sequenced: peripheral blood. The V call is TRBV18, the J call TRBJ2-1; D is ambiguous. This sequence originates from a woman aged 50 to 60 with COVID-19, enrolled during active disease. The DNA of the CDR3 is TGTGCCAGCTCACCACCGGTCACCTACTCCTACAATGAGCAGTTCTTC. Translating gives CASSPPVTYSYNEQFF.